This is a list of T cell receptor beta chains from one sample in a study of blood T cells in healthy people across ages. MiXCR was run by TCRdb on the 5' RACE reads, yielding one entry per CDR3 protein. The profile shows 1.5 million to 1.8 million distinct CDR3 sequences, roughly 43% of them singletons. What was sequenced was blood. The receptors were sampled from a woman younger than 35 in good health. CDR3s leave out the opening cysteine and the closing phenylalanine or tryptophan.

J gene,V gene,CDR3 protein
TRBJ2-1,TRBV11-3,ASSLGPAGASYNEQF
TRBJ1-2,TRBV10-3,AISEIRAQTYGYT
TRBJ1-2,TRBV21-1,ASGRGLYGYT
TRBJ1-2,TRBV28,ASSSPGTGNRSYT
TRBJ2-3,TRBV20-1,SADDRGRVDTQY
TRBJ1-4,TRBV7-9,ASSTRIALRNEKLF
TRBJ1-1,TRBV6-5,ASSSAAEGVTEAF
TRBJ2-3,TRBV7-2,ASTHGLAGGRLGTQY
TRBJ1-6,TRBV28,ASGFRNSPLH
TRBJ1-1,TRBV4-2,ASSREGTGTEAF
TRBJ2-5,TRBV7-2,ASSFFETQY
TRBJ2-5,TRBV12-5,ASGFYLQQETQY
TRBJ2-7,TRBV20-1,SASVLGLAGPAGYEQY
TRBJ2-4,TRBV7-2,ASSLDRGIGKNIQY
TRBJ1-1,TRBV30,AWSVRGDRAF
TRBJ2-5,TRBV10-3,AISELGQGYERY
TRBJ1-1,TRBV5-1,ASSFGAGGMNTEAF
TRBJ2-2,TRBV5-6,ASSLGPRNTGELF
TRBJ2-3,TRBV27,ASSRTTRTGDTQY
TRBJ2-2,TRBV7-3,ASSLSGNTGELF
.,TRBV21-1,ASSKDSDSHVSYNEQY
TRBJ1-1,TRBV27,ASSTDRGHTEAF
TRBJ2-3,TRBV20-1,SAIVNRGQSADTQY
.,TRBV25-1,ASSARTVRTYEQY
TRBJ2-7,TRBV12-3/TRBV12-4,ASSPTGRSSHEQY
TRBJ2-5,TRBV4-1,ASSQGGGQWIYERY
TRBJ2-7,TRBV15,ATSRDKWSGNEQY
TRBJ2-3,TRBV6-5,ASSYSARTGRGTDTQY
TRBJ2-7,TRBV10-3,AISVAGGPPEQY
TRBJ2-5,TRBV2,ASSEQRGAGFRETQY
.,TRBV28,ASSTIPGGTSAPYEQY
TRBJ1-5,TRBV7-8,ASSTYRESNQPQH
TRBJ1-2,TRBV7-9,ASSSDDRGYSGYT
TRBJ2-3,TRBV6-1,ASSEGGGAADTQY
TRBJ1-3,TRBV7-2,ASSLVGSGNTIY
TRBJ1-2,TRBV12-3/TRBV12-4,ASSLSDQGYT
TRBJ2-5,TRBV15,ATSRGQGTQETQY
TRBJ2-3,TRBV20-1,SASVLTSSGDTQY
TRBJ2-4,TRBV7-2,ASSRRGIAKNIQY
TRBJ2-1,TRBV7-2,ASSLVSGAPDEQF
TRBJ2-7,TRBV13,ASSQGTSGEDEQY
TRBJ2-7,TRBV12-5,ASGSPPGTGPYEQY
TRBJ2-7,TRBV7-2,ACSPASGRSYEQY
TRBJ2-1,TRBV6-2/TRBV6-3,ASSPRAGMNNEQF
TRBJ1-2,TRBV14,ASSQDVRLFGYT
TRBJ1-2,TRBV20-1,SARAGDRYGYT
TRBJ1-5,TRBV7-9,ASSFTDNQPQH
TRBJ2-7,TRBV4-1,ASSQDPGGEQY